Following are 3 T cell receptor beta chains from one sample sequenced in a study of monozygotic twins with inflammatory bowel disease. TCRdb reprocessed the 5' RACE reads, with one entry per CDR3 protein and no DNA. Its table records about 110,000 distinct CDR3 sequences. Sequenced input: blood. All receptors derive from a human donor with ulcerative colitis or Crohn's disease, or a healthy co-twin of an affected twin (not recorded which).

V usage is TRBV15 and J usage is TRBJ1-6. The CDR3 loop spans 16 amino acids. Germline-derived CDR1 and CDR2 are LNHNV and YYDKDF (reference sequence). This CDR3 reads CATSRRASLLNSPLHF.

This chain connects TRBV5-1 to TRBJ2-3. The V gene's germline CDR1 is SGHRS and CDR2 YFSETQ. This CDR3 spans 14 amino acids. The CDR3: CASSSDHYTDTQYF.

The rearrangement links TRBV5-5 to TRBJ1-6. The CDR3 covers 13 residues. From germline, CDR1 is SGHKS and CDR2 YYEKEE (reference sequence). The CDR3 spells CASSPESNSPLHF.